The source of this T cell receptor (beta chain) is a study of memory CD4+ T cells and cytomegalovirus serostatus. The sort gate was single viable CD3+CD4+CD8-CD45RO+ cells for memory CD4+ T cells. V dropped 1 base and J dropped 8 bases, with 11 bases sitting between them. CDR1 and CDR2 (germline): SEHNR, FQNEAQ (reference sequence). This CDR3 is 13 amino acids long. Profiled with immunoSEQ multiplex PCR; TCRdb holds only in-frame clones, not every one. The data show about 54,000 clones, with around 76% seen just once and under 2% held by the top ten. The V and J genes are TRBV7-9 and TRBJ1-1; D remains ambiguous. Sequencing input: memory CD4+ T cells from blood. The TCR sequence derives from an adult in good health and CMV-seronegative. The CDR3: CASSLDGLGEAFF. CDR3 nucleotides: TGTGCCAGCAGCTTAGATGGGCTAGGAGAAGCTTTCTTT.